Following are 17 T cell receptor beta chains from one sample sequenced in a study of cytomegalovirus exposure and HLA in healthy donors. PCR was performed using 60 Vbeta and 13 Jbeta primers. TCRdb's copy holds only in-frame clones and misses some; the assay was immunoSEQ multiplex PCR. The sample records about 130,000 clones, approximately 75% being singletons. Material: PBMCs. These receptors came from a middle-aged woman in good health and CMV-seropositive.

The rearrangement uses TRBV19 and TRBJ2-5; D may be TRBD2 (7 bases). Germline V gives CDR1 LNHDA, CDR2 SQIVND (reference sequence). This CDR3 is 15 amino acids long. Trimming took 3 bases from V and 3 from J, leaving 14 bases between them. The CDR3 DNA follows: TGTGCCAGTAGTATCACGGGGGGCCAAGAAGAGACCCAGTACTTC. It is translated as CASSITGGQEETQYF.

The V call is TRBV25-1, the J call TRBJ2-7; D is unclear. Trimming removed 6 bases from V and 7 bases from J, with 19 bases in between. The CDR3 runs to 14 residues. From germline, CDR1 is MGHDK and CDR2 SYGVNS. The CDR3 is CASSDLFPALEQYF. The CDR3 DNA follows: TGTGCCAGCAGCGATTTATTTCCCGCGCTTGAGCAGTACTTC.

The chain joins TRBV5-1 to TRBJ2-3, with 9 bases lining up with TRBD1. Trimming took 4 bases from V and 4 from J; bases not matched to a gene: 4. CDR3 length: 14 amino acids. Germline V gene data show CDR1 as SGHRS and CDR2 as YFSETQ. The CDR3 DNA reads as TGCGCCAGCAGCCCGGGACAGGGTCCAGATACGCAGTATTTT. This codes for CASSPGQGPDTQYF.

There are a few counts of this clone. The chain combines TRBV7-9 with TRBJ2-7, with TRBD1 as a possible D gene (5 bases). V shed 0 bases and J shed 2 bases, with 14 bases lying between them. The CDR3 covers 16 residues. The germline gives CDR1 SEHNR, CDR2 FQNEAQ (reference sequence). As DNA, the CDR3 is TGTGCCAGCAGCTTAGCTGGGGCATTGGCGACCTACGAGCAGTACTTC. Its translation: CASSLAGALATYEQYF. Using reference TRBV7-9 and TRBJ2-7 for the parts outside the CDR3, the full variable domain is DTGVSQNPRHKITKRGQNVTFRCDPISEHNRLYWYRQTLGQGPEFLTYFQNEAQLEKSRLLSDRFSAERPKGSFSTLEIQRTEQGDSAMYLCASSLAGALATYEQYFGPGTRLTVT.

This clone was seen only a few times. DNA for the CDR3: TGTGCCAGCAGCTTGTTTTCCGGAGCTGGCTACACCTTC. Encoded protein: CASSLFSGAGYTF. The chain joins TRBV5-4 to TRBJ1-2; no clear D. The germline gives CDR1 SGHNT, CDR2 YYREEE (reference sequence). This CDR3 has 13 residues. Trimming took 1 base from V and 7 from J, leaving 11 bases between them.

The chain links TRBV6-6 to TRBJ2-5, with D tentatively TRBD1 (6 bases). The CDR3 contains 16 residues. V was trimmed by 0 bases and J by 11 bases, leaving 22 bases between them. Germline CDR1 reads MNHNY; CDR2 reads SVGAGI (reference sequence). CDR3 region: CASSYSTGQHLSAQYF. DNA for the CDR3: TGTGCCAGCAGTTACTCGACCGGACAGCATCTTTCAGCGCAGTACTTC.

The gene calls are TRBV7-8 and TRBJ1-2; 8 nucleotides match TRBD1. V lost 2 bases to trimming and J lost 7 bases; unmatched junction nucleotides: 9. Germline V gene sequence: CDR1 SGHVS, CDR2 FQNEAQ. CDR3 size: 15 residues. Here the CDR3 DNA reads TGTGCCAGCAGCTTATCTATAGGACAGGGCTGTGGCTACACCTTC. Translation gives CASSLSIGQGCGYTF.

The rearrangement links TRBV27 to TRBJ2-7; 9 bases line up with TRBD1. Germline CDR1 reads MNHEY; CDR2 reads SMNVEV (reference sequence). Trimming at V came to 1 base and at J to 2 bases, leaving 0 bases not matched to a gene. The CDR3 spans 14 residues. The CDR3 here is CASSLWTGAYEQYF. In DNA, the CDR3 is TGTGCCAGCAGTTTATGGACAGGGGCCTACGAGCAGTACTTC.

This clone has a single count. The rearrangement joins TRBV9 to TRBJ1-1, with TRBD1 identical over 8 bases. The CDR3 length is 15 residues. CDR1 is SGDLS and CDR2 is YYNGEE in the germline V gene. With V trimmed by 3 bases and J by 1 base, 5 bases remained unmatched. In DNA form, the CDR3 reads TGTGCCAGCAGCGGACGACAGGGGCCGAACACTGAAGCTTTCTTT. It encodes CASSGRQGPNTEAFF.

This chain connects TRBV5-6 to TRBJ1-5, with TRBD1 matching over 10 bases. V was clipped by 4 bases and J by 4 bases; unmatched bases: 8. Germline loops: CDR1 SGHDT, CDR2 YYEEEE. This CDR3 contains 16 residues. CDR3 sequence: CASSIGDRGGNQPQHF. The CDR3 DNA follows: TGTGCCAGCAGCATCGGGGACAGGGGTGGGAATCAGCCCCAGCATTTT.

The chain carries TRBV5-1 and TRBJ2-1; 9 bases line up with TRBD2. The V gene end was trimmed by 2 bases and the J gene end by 3 bases; junction bases not matched to a gene: 6. The CDR3 consists of 16 residues. Germline V gene sequence: CDR1 SGHRS, CDR2 YFSETQ. CDR3 protein: CASSFGLARNYNEQFF. In DNA form, the CDR3 reads TGCGCCAGCAGCTTCGGACTAGCGAGGAACTACAATGAGCAGTTCTTC.

This chain joins TRBV5-6 and TRBJ1-5; D is uncertain. The CDR3 has 12 residues. Trimming removed 0 bases from V and 6 bases from J, with 4 bases in between. Germline V gene lookup returns CDR1 SGHDT and CDR2 YYEEEE. CDR3 loop: CASSLGSQPQHF. The CDR3 DNA follows: TGTGCCAGCAGCTTGGGGAGTCAGCCCCAGCATTTT.

The CDR3 nucleotides are TGCGCCAGCAGCTTCGGGGGGACTAATGAAAAACTGTTTTTT. It encodes CASSFGGTNEKLFF. V is TRBV5-1 and J is TRBJ1-4; a possible D gene is TRBD1 (5 bases). The CDR3 spans 14 residues. V was shortened by 2 bases and J by 2 bases, with 7 bases between the two germline ends. Germline CDR1 SGHRS, CDR2 YFSETQ. The whole variable domain, remainder taken from reference TRBV5-1 and TRBJ1-4, is KAGVTQTPRYLIKTRGQQVTLSCSPISGHRSVSWYQQTPGQGLQFLFEYFSETQRNKGNFPGRFSGRQFSNSRSEMNVSTLELGDSALYLCASSFGGTNEKLFFGSGTQLSVL.

V and J are TRBV19 and TRBJ1-5; D gene uncertain. There are 17 residues in the CDR3. Germline loops: CDR1 LNHDA, CDR2 SQIVND (reference sequence). With 6 bases removed from V and 0 bases from J, the gap between germline ends came to 18 bases. Written as DNA, the CDR3 is TGTGCCAGTAGGTTAGTCGGCGGAGATTCTAGCAATCAGCCCCAGCATTTT. This gives the protein CASRLVGGDSSNQPQHF.

The chain uses TRBV6-5 and TRBJ2-2, with TRBD1 matching over 8 bases. This CDR3 comprises 15 residues. The germline gives CDR1 MNHEY, CDR2 SVGAGI. J gave up 7 bases and V 4 bases, and 8 bases lay outside the gene matches. DNA of the CDR3: TGTGCCAGCAGTTTTGTTCAGGGGGCAGGCGGGGAGCTGTTTTTT. It codes for CASSFVQGAGGELFF.

The chain uses TRBV28 and TRBJ2-2; weak D call: TRBD1 (6 bases). V dropped 7 bases and J dropped 4 bases, with 16 bases sitting between them. This CDR3 has 15 residues. Germline V gene data show CDR1 as MDHEN and CDR2 as SYDVKM. CDR3 DNA sequence: TGTGCCAGCAATTACGACACAGGGCGCACCGGGGAGCTGTTTTTT. Translated, it gives CASNYDTGRTGELFF.

The V call is TRBV19, the J call TRBJ2-1; D is uncertain. CDR3 size: 13 residues. V was shortened by 3 bases and J by 6 bases, with 9 bases between the two germline ends. CDR1 is LNHDA, CDR2 SQIVND, per germline (reference sequence). Here the CDR3 reads CASSMQFFNEQFF. CDR3 nucleotides: TGTGCCAGTAGTATGCAGTTTTTCAATGAGCAGTTCTTC.